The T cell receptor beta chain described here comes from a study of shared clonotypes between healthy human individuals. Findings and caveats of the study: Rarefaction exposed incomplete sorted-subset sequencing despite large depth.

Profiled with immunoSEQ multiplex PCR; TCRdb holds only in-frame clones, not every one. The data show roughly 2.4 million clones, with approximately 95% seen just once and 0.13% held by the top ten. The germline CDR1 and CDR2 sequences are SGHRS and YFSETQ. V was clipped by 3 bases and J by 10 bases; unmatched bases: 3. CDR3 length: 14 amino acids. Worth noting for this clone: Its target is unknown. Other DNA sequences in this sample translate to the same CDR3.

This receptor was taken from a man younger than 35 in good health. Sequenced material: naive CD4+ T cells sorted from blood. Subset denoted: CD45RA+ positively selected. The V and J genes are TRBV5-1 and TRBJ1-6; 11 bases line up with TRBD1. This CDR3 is CASSSGTGGSPLHF. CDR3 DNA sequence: TGCGCCAGCAGCTCCGGGACAGGGGGGTCACCCCTCCACTTT.